This T cell receptor beta chain was documented in a study of T cells in Graves' hyperthyroidism and ophthalmopathy. This clonotype came up many times. The V gene lost 1 base and the J gene lost 4 bases, with 13 bases spanning the gap. Germline V gene lookup returns CDR1 MNHNS and CDR2 SASEGT. This CDR3 region has 16 residues. Amplification yielded TCR beta CDR3 regions, with RNA transcripts as the source. Researchers ran a first-round RT-PCR on the TCR CDR3 using the HTBI primer set. One entry per CDR3 protein, called by TCRdb with MiXCR from the multiplex PCR reads. This repertoire shows a few hundred thousand distinct CDR3 sequences, 15% to 19% found once; its top ten account for about 7%.

Sample: blood. The origin of this receptor is a woman aged 25 to 39 with Graves' hyperthyroidism. The chain joins TRBV6-1 to TRBJ2-2; TRBD2 might be the D (6 bases). CDR3 in amino acids: CASSEVGGIGTGELFF. The CDR3 region has the DNA TGTGCCAGCAGTGAAGTCGGCGGGATAGGCACCGGGGAGCTGTTTTTT.